This T cell receptor beta chain was recovered during a study of blood T cell repertoires in COVID-19. On the study more broadly: Specimens from acute and convalescent COVID-19 originated in the United States, Italy and Spain. The cDNA or gDNA used as material had been derived from T cells, B-cell-depleted T cells, or PBMCs.

Per the original methods: From reference gene primer amplification, estimates of nucleated cell counts were derived. Generated by immunoSEQ multiplex PCR, the TCRdb table keeps only in-frame clones and is missing some. V and J calls plus clone size are reproduced from that table; the DNA served to infer D and trimming. The sample yields fewer than 250,000 clones, just under 85% seen once. The CDR3 has 15 amino acids. Germline CDR1 reads SGHRS; CDR2 reads YFSETQ. The J segment lost 2 bases and the V segment lost 4 bases, leaving 6 bases of the junction unmatched. This clone appeared once. This chain joins TRBV5-1 and TRBJ1-2; TRBD1 aligns across 9 bases. The sequenced material came from peripheral blood. The clonotype was recovered from a man aged 50 to 59 with acute or convalescent COVID-19. The CDR3 nucleotides read TGCGCCAGCAGCATAACCGGGACAGGGAACTATGGCTACACCTTC. Protein product: CASSITGTGNYGYTF.